A selection of T cell receptor beta chains follows, all from one sample in a study of blood T cell repertoires in COVID-19. Repertoires were generated with immunoSEQ multiplex PCR, while TCRdb's copy carries only in-frame clones and drops some. The sample yields about 300,000 clones, 90% seen once. The sequencing input was peripheral blood. The receptor set was obtained from a woman between 50 and 59 years old with COVID-19, enrolled during active disease. The conserved cysteine and the conserved F or W are not part of the CDR3 here. The order of the fields is V gene, J gene, CDR3 protein.

>TRBV6-5|TRBJ2-5
ASSYSKASGKETQY
>TRBV15|TRBJ2-1
ATSRSGQGADEQF
>TRBV13|TRBJ2-7
ASSLGTSGPTFYEQY
>TRBV7-3|TRBJ2-3
ASSSQGTDTQY
>TRBV3-1/TRBV3-2|TRBJ2-5
ASRPRWGTSGEETQY
>TRBV10-2|TRBJ1-2
ASSESFRGGYT
>TRBV4-1|TRBJ2-1
ASSQEQGRSYNEQF
>TRBV5-1|TRBJ1-2
ASRRYTGTEYGYT
>TRBV7-9|TRBJ2-1
ASSLTASGNEQF
>TRBV5-1|TRBJ2-5
ASSPGTRGETQY
>TRBV25-1|TRBJ2-5
ASSGQGGETQY
>TRBV27|TRBJ2-1
ASSATGNWYNEQF
>TRBV30|TRBJ2-2
AWVGQVNTGELF
>TRBV4-1|TRBJ2-1
ASSQDSTSGYNEQF
>TRBV3-1/TRBV3-2|TRBJ2-7
ASRPGRQQGEQY
>TRBV12-5|TRBJ2-3
ASGLALTAATGSTDTQY
>TRBV7-9|TRBJ2-5
ASSSGLAGGPETQY
>TRBV12-3/TRBV12-4|TRBJ1-1
AGAGTVNTEAF
>TRBV3-1/TRBV3-2|TRBJ2-7
ASSQVANLLEGEQY
>TRBV4-3|TRBJ1-1
ASSQEQGTEAF
>TRBV6-2/TRBV6-3|TRBJ2-3
ASSYGLAGDLTDTQY
>TRBV18|TRBJ1-3
ASSPLDRQRSGNTIY
>TRBV5-6|TRBJ2-7
ASNYYGSVSYEQY
>TRBV19|TRBJ2-1
ASRPRVRLAGASENEQF
>TRBV5-6|TRBJ2-1
ASSPWIAGSREQF
>TRBV6-5|TRBJ1-5
ASSYSGGGNQPQH
>TRBV30|TRBJ2-2
AWRESPGNTGELF
>TRBV6-5|TRBJ1-3
ASSYGNSGNTIY
>TRBV18|TRBJ2-1
ASSSTGLDINEQF
>TRBV12-3/TRBV12-4|TRBJ2-5
ASSLAQGETQY